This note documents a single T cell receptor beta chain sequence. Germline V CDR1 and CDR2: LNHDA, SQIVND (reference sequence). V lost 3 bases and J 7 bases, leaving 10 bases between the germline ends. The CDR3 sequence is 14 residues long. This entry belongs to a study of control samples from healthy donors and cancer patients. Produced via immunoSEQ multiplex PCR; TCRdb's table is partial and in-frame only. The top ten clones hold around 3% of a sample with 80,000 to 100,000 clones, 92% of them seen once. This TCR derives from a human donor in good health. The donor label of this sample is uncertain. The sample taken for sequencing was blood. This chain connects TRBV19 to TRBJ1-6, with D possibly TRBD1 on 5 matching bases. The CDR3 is CASSMIGGNSPLHF. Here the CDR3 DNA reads TGTGCCAGTAGTATGATTGGGGGGAATTCACCCCTCCACTTT.